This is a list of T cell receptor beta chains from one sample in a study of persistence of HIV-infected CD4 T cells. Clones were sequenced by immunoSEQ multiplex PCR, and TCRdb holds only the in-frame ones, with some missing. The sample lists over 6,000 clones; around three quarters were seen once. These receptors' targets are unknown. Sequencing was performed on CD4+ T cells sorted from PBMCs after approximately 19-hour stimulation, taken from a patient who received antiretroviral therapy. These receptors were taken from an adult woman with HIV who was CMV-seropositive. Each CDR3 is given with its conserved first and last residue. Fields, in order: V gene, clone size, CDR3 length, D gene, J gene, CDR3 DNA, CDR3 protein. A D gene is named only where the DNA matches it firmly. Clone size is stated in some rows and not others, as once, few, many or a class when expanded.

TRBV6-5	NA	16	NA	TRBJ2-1	TGTGCCAGCAGTTACTCTCCCCGGGCGGGGCACAATGAGCAGTTCTTC	CASSYSPRAGHNEQFF
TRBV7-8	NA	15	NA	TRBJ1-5	TGTGCCAGCAGCTTTCAACAGGGAAACAATCAGCCCCAGCATTTT	CASSFQQGNNQPQHF
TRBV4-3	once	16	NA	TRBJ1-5	TGCGCCAGCAGCCAAGATATTCGGGGTGGCAATCAGCCCCAGCATTTT	CASSQDIRGGNQPQHF
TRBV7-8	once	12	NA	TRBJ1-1	TGTGCCAGCAGCCCCGTGGGATCTGAAGCTTTCTTT	CASSPVGSEAFF
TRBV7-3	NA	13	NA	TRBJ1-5	TGTGCCAGCAGCCCCGGGATCAATCAGCCCCAGCATTTT	CASSPGINQPQHF
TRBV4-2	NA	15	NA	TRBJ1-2	TGTGCCAGCAGCCAAGTGGGTGAGGGCACCAGCGGCTACACCTTC	CASSQVGEGTSGYTF
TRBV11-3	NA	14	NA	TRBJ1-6	TGTGCCAGCAGCCCCGCCGGGACACCGGGAGCCCTCCACTTT	CASSPAGTPGALHF
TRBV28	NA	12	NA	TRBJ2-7	TGTGCCAGCAGTCCCAGCTCCTACGAGCAGTACTTC	CASSPSSYEQYF
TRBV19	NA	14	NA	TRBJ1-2	TGTGCCAGTACCCCCCGAAACAGTCTCTATGGCTACACCTTC	CASTPRNSLYGYTF
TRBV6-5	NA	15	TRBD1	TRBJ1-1	TGTGCCAGCAGTTACCCGGGACAGGGCGGCACTGAAGCTTTCTTT	CASSYPGQGGTEAFF
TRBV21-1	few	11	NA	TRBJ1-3	TGTGCCAGCAGCTCCCCCCGCACCATATATTTT	CASSSPRTIYF
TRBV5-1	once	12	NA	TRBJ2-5	TGCGCCAGCAAGGGTTACCAAGAGACCCAGTACTTC	CASKGYQETQYF
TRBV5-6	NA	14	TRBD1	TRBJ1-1	TGTGCCAGCAGCTTGGCTCAGGGGGCACCAGAAGCTTTCTTT	CASSLAQGAPEAFF
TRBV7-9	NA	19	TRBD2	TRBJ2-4	TGTGCCAGCAGCTTAGACCCCACGGGGGGGGCCTTAGCCAAAAACATTCAGTACTTC	CASSLDPTGGALAKNIQYF
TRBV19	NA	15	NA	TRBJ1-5	TGTGCCAGTAGTGCAAAAACGGGACTCAATCAGCCCCAGCATTTT	CASSAKTGLNQPQHF
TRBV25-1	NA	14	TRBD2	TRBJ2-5	TGTGCCAGCAGCCTAGCGGGAGGGCAGAAGACCCAGTACTTC	CASSLAGGQKTQYF
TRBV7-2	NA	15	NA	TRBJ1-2	TGTGCCAGCAGCTCCAAACCCGGGAGCCTCTATGGCTACACCTTC	CASSSKPGSLYGYTF
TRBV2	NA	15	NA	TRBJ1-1	TGTGCCAGCATCCTTCCGACAGCATGGAACACTGAAGCTTTCTTT	CASILPTAWNTEAFF
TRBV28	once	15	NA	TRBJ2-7	TGTGCCAGCAGTTTAGGGGGGGGGCGATCCTACGAGCAGTACTTC	CASSLGGGRSYEQYF
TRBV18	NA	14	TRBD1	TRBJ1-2	TGTGCCAGCTCCAGAGACAGGGACAACTATGGCTACACCTTC	CASSRDRDNYGYTF
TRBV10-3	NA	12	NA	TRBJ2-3	TGTGCCATCAGCCTGCGCACAGATACGCAGTATTTT	CAISLRTDTQYF
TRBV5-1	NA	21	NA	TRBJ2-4	TGCGCCAGCAGCTTGGGAGGTTCGAACCGCTTTCGTCCCGGGGCCAAAAACATTCAGTACTTC	CASSLGGSNRFRPGAKNIQYF
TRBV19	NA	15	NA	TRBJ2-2	TGTGCCAGTAGTAACCCGCATTGGGGCACCGGGGAGCTGTTTTTT	CASSNPHWGTGELFF
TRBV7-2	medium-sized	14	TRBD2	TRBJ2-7	TGTGCCAGCAGCCCCGCCCGGGGGAGGGACGAGCAGTACTTC	CASSPARGRDEQYF
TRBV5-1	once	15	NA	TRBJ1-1	TGCGCCAGCAGCTCCGATCAAACAGGGAACACTGAAGCTTTCTTT	CASSSDQTGNTEAFF
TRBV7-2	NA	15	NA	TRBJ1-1	TGTGCCAGCAGCTTAGTGTCAGGGACGAACACTGAAGCTTTCTTT	CASSLVSGTNTEAFF
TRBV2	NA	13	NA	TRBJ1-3	TGTGCCAGCAGTTTAGGGGATGGAAACACCATATATTTT	CASSLGDGNTIYF
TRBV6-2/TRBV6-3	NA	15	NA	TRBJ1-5	TGTGCCAGCAGTTCCGATTATGGACCCAATCAGCCCCAGCATTTT	CASSSDYGPNQPQHF
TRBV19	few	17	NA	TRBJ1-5	TGTGCCAATGTCGAATCCCACAGGGTCTCTAGCAATCAGCCCCAGCATTTT	CANVESHRVSSNQPQHF
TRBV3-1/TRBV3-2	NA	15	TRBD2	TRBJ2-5	TGTGCCAGCAGCCAAGAACTAGCCGGGAGGGAGACCCAGTACTTC	CASSQELAGRETQYF
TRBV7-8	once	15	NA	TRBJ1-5	TGTGCCAGCAGCTTAGATCCGGGTGGCAATCAGCCCCAGCATTTT	CASSLDPGGNQPQHF
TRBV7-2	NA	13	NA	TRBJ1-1	TGTGCCAGCAGCTGGAACCGCGGCGCTGAAGCTTTCTTT	CASSWNRGAEAFF